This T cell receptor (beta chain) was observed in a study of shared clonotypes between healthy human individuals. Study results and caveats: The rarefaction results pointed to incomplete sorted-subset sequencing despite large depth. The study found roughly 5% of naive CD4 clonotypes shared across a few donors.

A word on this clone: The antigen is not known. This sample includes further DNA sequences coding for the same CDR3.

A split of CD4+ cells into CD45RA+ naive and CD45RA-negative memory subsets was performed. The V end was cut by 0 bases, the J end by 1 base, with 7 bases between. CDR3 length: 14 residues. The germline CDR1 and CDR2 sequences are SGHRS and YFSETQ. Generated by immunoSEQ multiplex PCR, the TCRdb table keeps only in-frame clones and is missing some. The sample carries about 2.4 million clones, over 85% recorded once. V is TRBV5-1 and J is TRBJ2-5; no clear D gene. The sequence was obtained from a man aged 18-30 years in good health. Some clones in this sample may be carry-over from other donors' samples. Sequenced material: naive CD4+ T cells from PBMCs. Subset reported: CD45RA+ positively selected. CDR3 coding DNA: TGCGCCAGCAGCTTGGTCGGTAGCCAAGAGACCCAGTACTTC. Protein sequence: CASSLVGSQETQYF.